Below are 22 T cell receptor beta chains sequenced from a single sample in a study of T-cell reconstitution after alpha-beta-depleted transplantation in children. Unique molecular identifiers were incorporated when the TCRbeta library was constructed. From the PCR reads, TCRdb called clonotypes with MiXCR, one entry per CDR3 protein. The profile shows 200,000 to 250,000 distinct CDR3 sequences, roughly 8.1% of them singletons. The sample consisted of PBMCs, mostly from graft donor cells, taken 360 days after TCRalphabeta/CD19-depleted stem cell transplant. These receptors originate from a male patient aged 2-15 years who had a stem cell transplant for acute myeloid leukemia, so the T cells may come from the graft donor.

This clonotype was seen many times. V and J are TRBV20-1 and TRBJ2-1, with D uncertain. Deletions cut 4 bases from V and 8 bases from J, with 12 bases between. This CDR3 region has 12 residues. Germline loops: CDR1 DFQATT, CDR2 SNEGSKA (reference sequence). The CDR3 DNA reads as TGCAGTGCTATCGGAGCAGCGCATGAGCAGTTCTTC. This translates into CSAIGAAHEQFF.

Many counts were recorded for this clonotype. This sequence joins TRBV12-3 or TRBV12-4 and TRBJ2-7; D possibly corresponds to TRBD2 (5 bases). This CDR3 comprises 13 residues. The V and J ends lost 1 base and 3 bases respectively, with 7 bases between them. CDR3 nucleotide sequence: TGTGCCAGCAGTTTAGGAGGGAGCTACGAGCAGTACGTC. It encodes CASSLGGSYEQYV.

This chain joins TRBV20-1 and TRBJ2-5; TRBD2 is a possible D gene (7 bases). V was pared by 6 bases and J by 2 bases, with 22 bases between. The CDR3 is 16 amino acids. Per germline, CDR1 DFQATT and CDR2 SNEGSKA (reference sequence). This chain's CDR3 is CSASGVSRGTQETQYF. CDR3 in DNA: TGCAGTGCCTCTGGGGTGTCGCGGGGGACACAAGAGACCCAGTACTTC.

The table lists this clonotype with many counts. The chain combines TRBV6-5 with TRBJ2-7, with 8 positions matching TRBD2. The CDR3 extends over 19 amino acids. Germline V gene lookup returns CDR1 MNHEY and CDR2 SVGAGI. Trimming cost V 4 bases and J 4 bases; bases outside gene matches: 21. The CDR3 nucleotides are TGTGCCAGCAGTTTACGAAGCGGCTGGGAGCGGGAGACGGGTTACGAGCAGTACTTC. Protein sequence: CASSLRSGWERETGYEQYF.

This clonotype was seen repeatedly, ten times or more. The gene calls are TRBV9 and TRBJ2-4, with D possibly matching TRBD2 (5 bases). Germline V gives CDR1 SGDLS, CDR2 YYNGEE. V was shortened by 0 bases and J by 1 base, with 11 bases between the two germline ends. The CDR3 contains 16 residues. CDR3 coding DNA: TGTGCCAGCAGCGTAGGAACCAGAGGGGCCAAAAACATTCAGTACTTC. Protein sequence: CASSVGTRGAKNIQYF.

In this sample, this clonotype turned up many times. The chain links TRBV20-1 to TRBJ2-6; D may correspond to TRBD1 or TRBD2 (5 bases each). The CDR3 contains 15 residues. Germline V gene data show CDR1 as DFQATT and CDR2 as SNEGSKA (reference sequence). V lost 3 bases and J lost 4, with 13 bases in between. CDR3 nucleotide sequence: TGCAGTGCTAGTCTCCAGGGAGTGGGGGCCAACGTCCTGACTTTC. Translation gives CSASLQGVGANVLTF.

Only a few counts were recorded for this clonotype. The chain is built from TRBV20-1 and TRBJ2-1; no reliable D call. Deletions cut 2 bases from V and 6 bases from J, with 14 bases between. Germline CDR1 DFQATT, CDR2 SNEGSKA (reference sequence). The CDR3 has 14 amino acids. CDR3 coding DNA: TGCAGTGCTAGACCTTCTACTTCGGTCAATGAGCAGTTCTTC. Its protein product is CSARPSTSVNEQFF.

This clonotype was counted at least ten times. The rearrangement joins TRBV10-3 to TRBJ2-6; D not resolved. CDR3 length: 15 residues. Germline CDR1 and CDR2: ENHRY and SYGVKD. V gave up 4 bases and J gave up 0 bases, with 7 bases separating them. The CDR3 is CAISGGRSGANVLTF. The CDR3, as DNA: TGTGCCATCAGTGGCGGACGCTCTGGGGCCAACGTCCTGACTTTC.

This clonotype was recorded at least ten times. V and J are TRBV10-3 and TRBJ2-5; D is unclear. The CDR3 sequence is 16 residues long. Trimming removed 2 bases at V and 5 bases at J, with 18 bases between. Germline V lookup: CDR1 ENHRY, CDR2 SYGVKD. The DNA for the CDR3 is TGTGCCATCAGTGAGATGGCAACCTTCAGGTTGGAGACCCAGTACTTC. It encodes CAISEMATFRLETQYF.

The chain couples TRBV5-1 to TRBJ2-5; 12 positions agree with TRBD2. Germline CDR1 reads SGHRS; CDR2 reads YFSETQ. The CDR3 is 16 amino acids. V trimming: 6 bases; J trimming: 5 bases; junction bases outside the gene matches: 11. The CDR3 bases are TGCGCCAGCACCTACGCACTAGCGGGGGGTCTGGAGACCCAGTACTTC. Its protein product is CASTYALAGGLETQYF.

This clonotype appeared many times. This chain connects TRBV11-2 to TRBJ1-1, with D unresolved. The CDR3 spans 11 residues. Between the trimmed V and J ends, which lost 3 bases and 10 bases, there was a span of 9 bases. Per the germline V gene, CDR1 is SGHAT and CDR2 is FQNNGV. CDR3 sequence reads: CASSFGEVAFF. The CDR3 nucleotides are TGTGCCAGCAGCTTTGGGGAGGTAGCTTTCTTT.

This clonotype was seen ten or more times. In DNA form, the CDR3 reads TGCAGCGTTGAAGGAGGGGACAATCAGCCCCAGCATTTT. This gives the protein CSVEGGDNQPQHF. J is TRBJ1-5 and V is TRBV29-1, with D perhaps matching TRBD1 (5 bases). This CDR3 region has 13 residues. Germline-derived CDR1 and CDR2 are SQVTM and ANQGSEA. The V and J ends lost 1 base and 3 bases respectively, with 7 bases between them.

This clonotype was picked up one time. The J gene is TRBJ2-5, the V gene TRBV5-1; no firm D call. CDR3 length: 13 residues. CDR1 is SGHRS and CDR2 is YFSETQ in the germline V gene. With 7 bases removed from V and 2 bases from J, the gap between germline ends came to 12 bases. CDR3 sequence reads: CASWTYIQETQYF. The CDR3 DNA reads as TGCGCCAGCTGGACCTACATACAAGAGACCCAGTACTTC.

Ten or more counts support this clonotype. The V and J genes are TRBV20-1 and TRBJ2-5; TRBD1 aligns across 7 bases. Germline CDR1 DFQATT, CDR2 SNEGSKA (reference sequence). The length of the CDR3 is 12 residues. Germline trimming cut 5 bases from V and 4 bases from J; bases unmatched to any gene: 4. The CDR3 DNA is TGCAGTGCTCCCACAGGGGTAGAGACCCAGTACTTC. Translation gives CSAPTGVETQYF.

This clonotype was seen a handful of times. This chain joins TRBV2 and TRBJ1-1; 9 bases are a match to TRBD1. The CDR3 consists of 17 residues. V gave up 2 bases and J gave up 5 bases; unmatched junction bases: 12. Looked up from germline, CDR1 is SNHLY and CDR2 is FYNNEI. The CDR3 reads CASSESPGQGSKTEAFF. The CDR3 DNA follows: TGTGCCAGCAGTGAATCACCGGGACAGGGATCTAAAACTGAAGCTTTCTTT.

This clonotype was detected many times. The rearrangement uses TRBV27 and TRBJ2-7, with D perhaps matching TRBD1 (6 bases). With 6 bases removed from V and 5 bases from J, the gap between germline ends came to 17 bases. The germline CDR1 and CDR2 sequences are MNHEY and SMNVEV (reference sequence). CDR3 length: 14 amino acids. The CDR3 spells CASSPGTRTHEQYF. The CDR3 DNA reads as TGTGCCAGCAGCCCCGGGACACGCACTCACGAGCAGTACTTC.

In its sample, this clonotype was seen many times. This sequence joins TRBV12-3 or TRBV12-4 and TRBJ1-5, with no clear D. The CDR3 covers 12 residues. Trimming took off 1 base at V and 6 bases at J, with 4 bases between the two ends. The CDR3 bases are TGTGCCAGCAGTTTAGTAGGTCAGCCCCAGCATTTT. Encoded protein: CASSLVGQPQHF.

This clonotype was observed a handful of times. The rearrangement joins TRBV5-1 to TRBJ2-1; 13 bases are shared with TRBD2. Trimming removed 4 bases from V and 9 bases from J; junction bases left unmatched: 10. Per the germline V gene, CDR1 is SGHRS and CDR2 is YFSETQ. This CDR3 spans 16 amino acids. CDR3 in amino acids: CASSTPGLAGFSEQFF. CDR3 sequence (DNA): TGCGCCAGCAGCACGCCGGGACTAGCGGGATTCAGTGAGCAGTTCTTC.

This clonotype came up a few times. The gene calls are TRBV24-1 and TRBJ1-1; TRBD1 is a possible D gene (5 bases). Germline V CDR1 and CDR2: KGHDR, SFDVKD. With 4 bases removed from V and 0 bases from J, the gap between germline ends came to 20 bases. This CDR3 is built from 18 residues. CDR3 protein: CATSDSGSGRAMNTEAFF. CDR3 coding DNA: TGTGCCACCAGTGACTCCGGGTCGGGACGGGCAATGAACACTGAAGCTTTCTTT.

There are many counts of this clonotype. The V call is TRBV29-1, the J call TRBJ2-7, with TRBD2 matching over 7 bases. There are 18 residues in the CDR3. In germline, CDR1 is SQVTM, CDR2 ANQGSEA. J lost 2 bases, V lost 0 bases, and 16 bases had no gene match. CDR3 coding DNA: TGCAGCGTTGAAGATCTTACGGGCAGGGAGGGAATTACCTACGAGCAGTACGTC. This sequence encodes CSVEDLTGREGITYEQYV.

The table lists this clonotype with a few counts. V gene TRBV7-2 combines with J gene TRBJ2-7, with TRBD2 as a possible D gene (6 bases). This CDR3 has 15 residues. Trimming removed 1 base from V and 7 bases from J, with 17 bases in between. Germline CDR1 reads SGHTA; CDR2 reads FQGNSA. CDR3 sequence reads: CASSLEAGSFREQYF. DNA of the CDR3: TGTGCCAGCAGCTTAGAGGCGGGATCTTTCCGGGAGCAGTACTTC.

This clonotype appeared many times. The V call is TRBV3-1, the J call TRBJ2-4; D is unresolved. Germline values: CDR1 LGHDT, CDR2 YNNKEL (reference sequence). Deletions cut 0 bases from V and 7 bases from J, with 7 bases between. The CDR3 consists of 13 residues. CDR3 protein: CASSQDLGNIQYF. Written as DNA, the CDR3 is TGTGCCAGCAGCCAAGATCTGGGCAACATTCAGTACTTC.